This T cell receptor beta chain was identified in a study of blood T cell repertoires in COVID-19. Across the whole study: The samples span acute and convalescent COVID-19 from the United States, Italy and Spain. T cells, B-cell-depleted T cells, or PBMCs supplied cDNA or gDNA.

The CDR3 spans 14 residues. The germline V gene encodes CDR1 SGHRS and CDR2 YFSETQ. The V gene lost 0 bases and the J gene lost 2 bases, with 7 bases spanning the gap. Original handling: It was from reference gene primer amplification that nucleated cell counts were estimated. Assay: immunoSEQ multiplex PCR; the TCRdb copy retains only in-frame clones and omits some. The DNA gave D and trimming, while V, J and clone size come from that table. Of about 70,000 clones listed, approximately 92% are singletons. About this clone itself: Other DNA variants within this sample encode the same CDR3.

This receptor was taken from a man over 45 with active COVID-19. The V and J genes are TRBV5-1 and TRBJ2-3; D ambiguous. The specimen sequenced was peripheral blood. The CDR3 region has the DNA TGCGCCAGCAGCTTGGACAGATCCACAGATACGCAGTATTTT. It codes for CASSLDRSTDTQYF.